This T cell receptor beta chain was identified in a study of T cell responses to AZD1222 COVID-19 vaccine. Study-wide points: Just a handful of AZD1222 recipients tested seropositive at baseline. Dominant at 160-218 and 743-854, vaccine-associated CD4 TCRs also spanned spike. Females made up more of the donors, who were largely white British, and clonal diversity may have come out too low. Receipt of two AZD1222 doses was followed by a rise in Spike-specific TCR breadth and depth.

Using immunoSEQ multiplex PCR, the repertoire was profiled, and TCRdb retains in-frame clones only, with some absent. The profile shows about 110,000 clones, roughly 90% of them singletons. J lost 3 bases, V lost 5 bases, and 2 bases had no gene match. Germline values: CDR1 SEHNR, CDR2 FQNEAQ (reference sequence). The CDR3 extends over 14 amino acids. Points on this clone: Antigen specificity is unknown.

The rearrangement joins TRBV7-9 to TRBJ2-5, with 11 bases matching TRBD2. This TCR was recovered from an adult in good health. The sequencing here drew on peripheral blood, taken on day 0 of AZD1222 vaccination. CDR3 DNA sequence: TGTGCCAGCAGCCCGGGACTAGCGGAAGAGACCCAGTACTTC. This translates into CASSPGLAEETQYF. Combining the CDR3 with reference TRBV7-9 and TRBJ2-5 gives the whole variable domain DTGVSQNPRHKITKRGQNVTFRCDPISEHNRLYWYRQTLGQGPEFLTYFQNEAQLEKSRLLSDRFSAERPKGSFSTLEIQRTEQGDSAMYLCASSPGLAEETQYFGPGTRLLVL.